Below, 26 T cell receptor beta chains from the same sample are listed, as sequenced in a study of blood T cells in healthy people across ages. Alongside a J-beta primer mix, a sample-barcoded 5' primer served in a second PCR lasting about 7 to 12 cycles. TCRdb passed the 5' RACE reads through MiXCR, listing each CDR3 protein once. The data contain 800,000 to 950,000 distinct CDR3 sequences, roughly 50% of them seen just once; the ten biggest clones take up around an eighth. Sequenced sample: blood. The receptors shown here come from a man younger than 45 in good health.

This clonotype has at least ten counts. The chain joins TRBV3-1 to TRBJ2-1, with 7 bases that match TRBD1. This CDR3 has 14 residues. CDR1 is LGHDT and CDR2 is YNNKEL in the germline V gene (reference sequence). After removal of 4 bases from V and 4 bases from J, the junction contained 4 bases not matched to a gene. Here the CDR3 DNA reads TGTGCCAGCAGCCCCTGGGGACAGTACAATGAGCAGTTCTTC. This encodes CASSPWGQYNEQFF.

In its sample, this clonotype was seen a few times. This chain uses TRBV6-5 with TRBJ1-5; TRBD1 matches at 8 bases. CDR1 and CDR2 from the germline V gene are MNHEY and SVGAGI. The CDR3 has 15 residues. The V segment lost 5 bases and the J segment 2 bases; nucleotides outside the gene matches: 5. CDR3 coding DNA: TGTGCCAGCAGTCCAATGGACAGGGGCAATCAGCCCCAGCATTTT. The encoded protein is CASSPMDRGNQPQHF.

The rearrangement joins TRBV29-1 to TRBJ2-1, with D maybe TRBD1 (5 bases). Germline V gives CDR1 SQVTM, CDR2 ANQGSEA. CDR3 size: 12 residues. V was clipped by 1 base and J by 11 bases, with 12 bases between them. CDR3 in DNA: TGCAGCGTTGAAGTCCTAAGACAGCAGCAGTTCTTC. This translates into CSVEVLRQQQFF.

This clonotype turned up a few times. The V gene is TRBV7-2, the J gene TRBJ2-5; TRBD2 matches 7 bases. J was trimmed by 1 base and V by 2 bases; bases with no gene match: 10. The V gene's germline CDR1 is SGHTA and CDR2 FQGNSA. CDR3 length: 17 residues. The CDR3 bases are TGTGCCAGCAGCTTAACTGTCTGGGGGGGAGGCCAAGAGACCCAGTACTTC. Translation gives CASSLTVWGGGQETQYF.

This clonotype was detected once. One junction end does not reproduce the germline sequence, and a read error may be involved. The V and J genes are TRBV5-1 and TRBJ2-5, with D perhaps assigned TRBD1 or TRBD2 (6 bases each). The CDR3 consists of 15 residues. The germline V gene encodes CDR1 SGHRS and CDR2 YFSETQ. The CDR3, as DNA: TGCGCTAGCAGCTTGAACGGGGGCGCGGGGAATGAGCAGTACTTC. It is translated as CASSLNGGAGNEQYF.

This clonotype was seen only a few times. The chain couples TRBV5-1 to TRBJ2-1, with D perhaps TRBD1 (5 bases). Germline V gives CDR1 SGHRS, CDR2 YFSETQ. The CDR3 is made up of 15 amino acids. V lost 4 bases and J lost 2, with 13 bases in between. Written as DNA, the CDR3 is TGCGCCAGCAGCCCAGGGATTGAAACCTACAATGAGCAGTTCTTC. Residues: CASSPGIETYNEQFF.

V and J are TRBV28 and TRBJ1-1; 12 bases are shared with TRBD1. CDR1 is MDHEN, CDR2 SYDVKM, per germline. The ends lost 5 bases at V and 3 bases at J; junction bases unmatched: 10. This CDR3 is 17 amino acids long. DNA of the CDR3: TGTGCCAGCAGTGGGGGGGACAGGGGGCAATCGGACACTGAAGCTTTCTTT. As protein: CASSGGDRGQSDTEAFF.

V is TRBV10-3 and J is TRBJ1-5; 9 bases agree with TRBD1. Germline V gene lookup returns CDR1 ENHRY and CDR2 SYGVKD. The ends lost 2 bases at V and 5 bases at J; junction bases unmatched: 7. The CDR3 has 16 residues. The CDR3 is CAISEGGQGGYQPQHF. The DNA for the CDR3 is TGTGCCATCAGTGAGGGGGGACAGGGAGGTTATCAGCCCCAGCATTTT.

The V and J genes are TRBV27 and TRBJ1-6, with a tentative D call TRBD1 (6 bases). The germline V and J ends were trimmed by 3 bases and 11 bases, with 20 bases remaining between them. The length of the CDR3 is 16 residues. Germline CDR1 reads MNHEY; CDR2 reads SMNVEV (reference sequence). The CDR3 nucleotides read TGTGCCAGCAGTTTTTATAGCCTACAGGGTCAAGCACCCCTCCACTTT. Protein product: CASSFYSLQGQAPLHF.

The chain has TRBV12-5 and TRBJ2-5; no clear D. Trimming removed 0 bases at V and 4 bases at J, with 24 bases between. Germline CDR1 reads LGHNT; CDR2 reads FRNRAP. This CDR3 is 19 amino acids long. The CDR3 loop reads CASGLVPKEDVVIGETQYF. Here the CDR3 DNA reads TGTGCTAGTGGTTTGGTACCAAAGGAAGACGTCGTGATAGGAGAGACCCAGTACTTC.

This chain connects TRBV6-1 to TRBJ2-5; perhaps D is TRBD1 or TRBD2 (6 bases each). The germline CDR1 and CDR2 sequences are MNHNS and SASEGT. Trimming took off 2 bases at V and 4 bases at J, with 14 bases between the two ends. CDR3 length: 15 amino acids. This chain's CDR3 is CASSESPWGAETQYF. DNA for the CDR3: TGTGCCAGCAGTGAATCGCCTTGGGGGGCAGAGACCCAGTACTTC.

As concerns this clonotype: A junction boundary mismatches the germline segment, possibly from a read error. The chain is built from TRBV28 and TRBJ2-7; D remains ambiguous. The CDR3 has 14 residues. Germline-derived CDR1 and CDR2 are MDHEN and SYDVKM. CDR3 residues: CAGSSSRISYEQYF. The CDR3, as DNA: TGTGCCGGCAGTTCTTCCAGGATCTCCTACGAGCAGTACTTC.

The rearrangement uses TRBV11-2 and TRBJ2-5, with TRBD2 matching over 10 bases. Germline-derived CDR1 and CDR2 are SGHAT and FQNNGV. The CDR3 runs to 17 residues. V was pared by 5 bases and J by 0 bases, with 9 bases of the junction left unmatched. This CDR3 reads CASSNVAGGPNQETQYF. The CDR3 region has the DNA TGTGCCAGCAGCAACGTAGCGGGAGGCCCAAACCAAGAGACCCAGTACTTC.

This sequence joins TRBV7-3 and TRBJ2-1; the match to TRBD2 covers 13 bases. V lost 3 bases, J lost 2 bases, and 7 bases stayed unmatched. The CDR3 spans 18 residues. The germline V gene encodes CDR1 SGHTA and CDR2 FQGTGA. The CDR3 DNA reads TGTGCCAGCAGCTTGGGGACTAGCGGGGCCGGAACCTACAATGAGCAGTTCTTC. Translated, it gives CASSLGTSGAGTYNEQFF.

This clonotype was counted many times. This chain links TRBV28 with TRBJ2-5; 10 bases match TRBD2. The CDR3 length is 15 residues. Trimming at V came to 6 bases and at J to 1 base, leaving 5 bases not matched to a gene. From germline, CDR1 is MDHEN and CDR2 SYDVKM. The CDR3 here is CASRPSGGFQETQYF. The CDR3 nucleotides are TGTGCCAGCAGACCTAGCGGGGGCTTCCAAGAGACCCAGTACTTC. Complete variable domain (other parts from reference TRBV28 and TRBJ2-5): DVKVTQSSRYLVKRTGEKVFLECVQDMDHENMFWYRQDPGLGLRLIYFSYDVKMKEKGDIPEGYSVSREKKERFSLILESASTNQTSMYLCASRPSGGFQETQYFGPGTRLLVL.

This chain connects TRBV5-1 to TRBJ1-5; D ambiguous. Germline assignment: CDR1 SGHRS and CDR2 YFSETQ. The CDR3 has 14 amino acids. V was trimmed by 0 bases and J by 5 bases, leaving 9 bases between them. The CDR3 coding sequence is TGCGCCAGCAGCTTGGCAGGTAACGATCAGCCCCAGCATTTT. Amino acid sequence: CASSLAGNDQPQHF.

The chain recombines TRBV11-2 with TRBJ1-5, with D possibly TRBD1 on 5 matching bases. The V gene lost 5 bases and the J gene lost 4 bases, with 12 bases spanning the gap. CDR3 size: 14 residues. From germline, CDR1 is SGHAT and CDR2 FQNNGV. Here the CDR3 reads CASSEGYLNQPQHF. The CDR3 coding sequence is TGTGCCAGCAGCGAGGGGTACCTAAATCAGCCCCAGCATTTT.

This clonotype was seen more than once but under ten times. V and J are TRBV29-1 and TRBJ2-1; maybe TRBD2 (5 bases). The CDR3 has 13 amino acids. From germline, CDR1 is SQVTM and CDR2 ANQGSEA. V was cut by 3 bases and J by 6 bases, with 12 bases left in between. This chain's CDR3 is CSVDRRIGNEQFF. DNA for the CDR3: TGCAGCGTTGACAGGAGGATAGGCAATGAGCAGTTCTTC.

The chain recombines TRBV6-1 with TRBJ2-3; TRBD2 agrees at 8 bases. Germline CDR1 reads MNHNS; CDR2 reads SASEGT. CDR3 length: 15 amino acids. Trimming removed 7 bases from V and 4 bases from J; junction bases left unmatched: 10. The CDR3 region has the DNA TGTGCCAGCAATACGGGGGGGAGGCCGGCAGATACGCAGTATTTT. It specifies CASNTGGRPADTQYF.

This chain joins TRBV5-1 and TRBJ1-1; tentative D call: TRBD1 (5 bases). This CDR3 is 15 amino acids long. The germline gives CDR1 SGHRS, CDR2 YFSETQ. With 2 bases removed from V and 5 bases from J, the gap between germline ends came to 16 bases. As DNA, the CDR3 is TGCGCCAGCAGCTTCGATGGGCAGGGTGGGACTGAAGCTTTCTTT. Translated: CASSFDGQGGTEAFF.

V gene TRBV28 combines with J gene TRBJ1-4, with TRBD1 as a possible D gene (5 bases). Looked up from germline, CDR1 is MDHEN and CDR2 is SYDVKM. The CDR3 totals 14 residues. The V end lost 2 bases, the J end lost 10 bases, and 14 bases lay between the germline ends. The CDR3 reads CASSLAQGRGKLFF. The DNA of the CDR3 is TGTGCCAGCAGTTTAGCTCAGGGAAGGGGAAAACTGTTTTTT.

This clonotype was detected a few times. The chain's CDR3 is CASKAQGQSTEAFF. The DNA of the CDR3 is TGTGCCAGCAAGGCACAGGGGCAGAGCACTGAAGCTTTCTTT. V usage is TRBV7-2 and J usage is TRBJ1-1; 7 nucleotides line up with TRBD1. The CDR3 extends over 14 amino acids. The trim removed 7 bases at V and 4 bases at J, leaving 9 bases unmatched. Germline V gene lookup returns CDR1 SGHTA and CDR2 FQGNSA.

This clonotype was seen ten or more times. The chain recombines TRBV4-1 with TRBJ1-2, with D possibly TRBD1 on 5 matching bases. V was clipped by 2 bases and J by 8 bases, with 18 bases between them. This CDR3 is 15 amino acids long. The germline gives CDR1 MGHRA, CDR2 YSYEKL. This CDR3 is CASSQSPDSPWGYTF. For the CDR3, the DNA is TGCGCCAGCAGCCAAAGCCCAGACAGTCCGTGGGGCTACACCTTC.

Regarding this clonotype: The junction and the germline gene differ at one end; a read error may be behind it. This rearrangement joins TRBV28 to TRBJ2-1, with 8 bases matching TRBD2. CDR1 and CDR2 from the germline V gene are MDHEN and SYDVKM. The CDR3 consists of 17 residues. The CDR3 DNA sequence: TGTGCCAGCACCCCAACTGGCGGGGGGTACTCCGACAATGAGCAGTTCTTC. Translating gives CASTPTGGGYSDNEQFF.

The genes are TRBV6-1 and TRBJ2-1, with 9 bases matching TRBD2. The CDR3 is 16 amino acids. The germline CDR1 and CDR2 sequences are MNHNS and SASEGT. Losses at the gene ends were 5 bases for V and 4 bases for J; bases not matched to a gene: 9. CDR3 sequence (DNA): TGTGCCAGCAGTCTTGGGCGGGGGGGATTGTACAATGAGCAGTTCTTC. Its translation: CASSLGRGGLYNEQFF.

This clonotype was detected a few times. The J gene is TRBJ1-1, the V gene TRBV12-3 or TRBV12-4; no firm D call. The length of the CDR3 is 12 residues. V was shortened by 7 bases and J by 5 bases, with 11 bases between the two germline ends. CDR3 amino acids: CASTWLRTEAFF. In DNA form, the CDR3 reads TGTGCCAGCACCTGGCTAAGGACTGAAGCTTTCTTT.